The rows below give T cell receptor beta chains drawn from one sample of a study of tumor and adjacent non-tumor tissue in lung cancer. TCRdb reprocessed the multiplex PCR reads via MiXCR and lists one record per CDR3 protein. This repertoire shows 100,000 to 150,000 distinct CDR3 sequences, roughly 64% found once; its top ten account for 10% to 15%. Material for sequencing was lung tumor tissue. The receptors here all came from a man aged 25-45 years with non-small cell lung cancer. Both conserved end residues are part of each CDR3. The order of the fields is J gene, D gene, V gene, clone size, CDR3 DNA, CDR3 protein. A D gene is named only where the DNA matches it firmly. Clone size is given for some rows only: seen once, a few or many times, or a class if the clone is expanded.

TRBJ1-4	.	TRBV4-3	.	TGCACCAGCAGCCAAGGCGTGTCTTCTAATGAAAAATTGTTTTTT	CTSSQGVSSNEKLFF
TRBJ2-1	TRBD2	TRBV5-6	few	TGTGCCAGCACGACTCTAGCGGGAAGGAATGAGCAGTTCTTC	CASTTLAGRNEQFF
TRBJ2-3	.	TRBV4-2	once	TGTGCCAGCAGCCCGGGCGCAACTCTAGGACTACGCACAGATATGCACTATTTT	CASSPGATLGLRTDMHYF
TRBJ1-4	TRBD1	TRBV4-1	.	TGCGCCAGCAGCCAGACCAGGGGGTTCGAGCTGTTTTTT	CASSQTRGFELFF
TRBJ2-7	.	TRBV30	few	TGTGCCTGGAGTGCAGGGAGGTACTACGAGCAGTACTTC	CAWSAGRYYEQYF
TRBJ2-2	TRBD1	TRBV6-5	once	TGTGCTAGCTGTGCCTGGGACAGCCGATCGGGGGAGCTGTTTTTT	CASCAWDSRSGELFF
TRBJ1-1	TRBD1	TRBV29-1	once	TGCAGCGACCCTTTTCGGGACAGGGAAAACACTGAAGCTTTCTTT	CSDPFRDRENTEAFF
TRBJ2-1	TRBD2	TRBV20-1	.	TGCAGTGCTAGAAGCGGGGTCAACTCCTACAATGAGCAGTTCTTC	CSARSGVNSYNEQFF
TRBJ2-3	TRBD2	TRBV11-3	.	TGTGCCAGCAGCCCACGAGCGGGAGGGCGCAGAGATACACAGTATTTT	CASSPRAGGRRDTQYF
TRBJ2-3	.	TRBV7-8	.	TGTGCCAGCGGCTCCCTACTATGGGGAATTCGGGCAGATACGCAGTATTTT	CASGSLLWGIRADTQYF
TRBJ2-1	.	TRBV20-1	many	TGCAGTGCTAGGAAGCCTTCCTACAATGAGCAGTTCTTC	CSARKPSYNEQFF
TRBJ2-7	.	TRBV20-1	.	TGCAATGCTAGATATCTTGGAGGGTCTAACGAGCAGTACTTC	CNARYLGGSNEQYF
TRBJ1-5	.	TRBV12-3/TRBV12-4	.	TGTGACAGCAGTTTTATTGGTAGCAATCAGTCCCAGCATTTT	CDSSFIGSNQSQHF
TRBJ2-1	.	TRBV4-2	.	TGTGGCAGCAGCCAACACCCTCATAGTGGGGGGACCTACAATGAGCAGTTCTTC	CGSSQHPHSGGTYNEQFF
TRBJ1-2	.	TRBV20-1	once	TGCAGTGCTAGTAACTTCAGGGACTATGGCTACACCTTC	CSASNFRDYGYTF
TRBJ1-2	.	TRBV12-3/TRBV12-4	many	TGTGCCAGCAGTCCCCAGGTAGGACAAACAACCTACACCTTC	CASSPQVGQTTYTF
TRBJ2-4	.	TRBV11-1	.	TGTGCCAGCACCCACTCGGGCGGGACGACCAAAAACATTCGGTACTTC	CASTHSGGTTKNIRYF
TRBJ2-2	TRBD1	TRBV11-2	.	TGTGCCAGCAGCTGGGACAGCTGGGAGCTCTTTTTT	CASSWDSWELFF
TRBJ1-6	.	TRBV6-5	once	TGTGCCAGCACTTACGCCTCTTCCGGGAATAATTCACCCCTCCTCTTT	CASTYASSGNNSPLLF
TRBJ2-2	.	TRBV24-1	.	TGTGTCACCTCCAGGGGCAGGTCACACTCCGGGGAGCTGCCTTTT	CVTSRGRSHSGELPF
TRBJ2-5	TRBD2	TRBV20-1	many	TGCAGTGCTAGAGATTCGGGGGGTTGGGAGACCCAGTACTTC	CSARDSGGWETQYF
TRBJ2-6	.	TRBV7-3	.	TGTGCCAGCAGCTTTGGTGCTGGGGCCAACGTCCTGACTTTC	CASSFGAGANVLTF
TRBJ1-1	.	TRBV5-1	.	TGCGCCAGCAGCTTGAGCGATAACATTGAAGCTTTCTTT	CASSLSDNIEAFF
TRBJ1-5	.	TRBV4-1	.	TGCGCTAGCAGCCAATTGGAGGGGGAAGATCAGCCCCAGCATTTT	CASSQLEGEDQPQHF
TRBJ2-5	TRBD2	TRBV20-1	many	TGCAGTGTACTGACTAGCGGGGGCTTGGGGACCCAGTACTTC	CSVLTSGGLGTQYF
TRBJ2-2	.	TRBV11-3	many	TGTGCCAGCAGCCTCTACTGGGGTATAGGCACCGGGGAGCTGTTTTTT	CASSLYWGIGTGELFF
TRBJ2-3	TRBD2	TRBV25-1	many	TGTGCCAGCAGTGGAGGGACTAGCGGTCCGGGCACGCAGTATTTT	CASSGGTSGPGTQYF
TRBJ2-2	.	TRBV10-3	many	TGTGCCATCAGTGATGGGGCCTACACCGGGGAGCTGTTTTTT	CAISDGAYTGELFF
TRBJ2-5	TRBD1	TRBV6-2/TRBV6-3	.	TGTGCCAATAGTTCTACAGGGGAAGAGACCCAGTACTTC	CANSSTGEETQYF
TRBJ2-7	.	TRBV6-5	.	TGTGCCAGCGCTGAGGACAGAGGCAGGTACGAGCAGTACTTT	CASAEDRGRYEQYF
TRBJ2-3	TRBD2	TRBV11-2	many	TGTGCCAGCAGCTTCTTAGCGGGGTCTTACGATACGCAGTATTTT	CASSFLAGSYDTQYF
TRBJ2-3	TRBD2	TRBV12-3/TRBV12-4	many	TGTGCCAGCAGTCTGACTAGCGGGAGTCAAGATACGCAGTATTTT	CASSLTSGSQDTQYF
TRBJ2-7	.	TRBV11-2	many	TGTGCCAGCAGCCGAGCGAGTAACTACGAGCAGTACTTC	CASSRASNYEQYF
TRBJ1-2	.	TRBV4-1	.	TGCGCCAGCAGCTCTTTCCAGGGGAGGGGGTATGGCTACACCTTC	CASSSFQGRGYGYTF
TRBJ2-5	.	TRBV6-5	.	TGTGTCAGCAGTTACTCGAAGGGAGAGACCCAATACTTC	CVSSYSKGETQYF
TRBJ2-2	.	TRBV6-2/TRBV6-3	many	TGTGCCAGCAGCCATTATAGTGGTTGGTTGGCCGGGGAGCTGTTTTTT	CASSHYSGWLAGELFF
TRBJ2-1	.	TRBV11-2	.	TGTGCCAGCAATCAGGAGAGGGCCAACAATGAGCAGTTCTTC	CASNQERANNEQFF
TRBJ1-2	TRBD1	TRBV12-3/TRBV12-4	.	TGTGCCAGCAGCTCTCAACAGGGGTTCTATGGCTACACCTTC	CASSSQQGFYGYTF
TRBJ1-1	.	TRBV4-2	many	TGTGCCAGCAGCCAGGTCTCACTCCTGGGGAACACTGAAGCTTTCTTT	CASSQVSLLGNTEAFF
TRBJ2-7	.	TRBV29-1	.	TGCAGTGTCTCTGGGGATTCCTACGAGCAGTACTTC	CSVSGDSYEQYF
TRBJ1-1	.	TRBV6-1	few	TGTGCCAGCAGTGAGTCTTCAGAGGGTACTGAAGCTTTCTTT	CASSESSEGTEAFF
TRBJ2-2	.	TRBV11-2	.	TGTGTCAGCAGCGAGGCCGCGGTAGTGACCGGGGAGCTGTTTTTT	CVSSEAAVVTGELFF
TRBJ2-5	.	TRBV6-5	many	TGTGCCAGCAGTCCCGGCGCCATCAGGGCCCAAGAGACCCAGTACTTC	CASSPGAIRAQETQYF
TRBJ2-1	TRBD2	TRBV29-1	.	TGTAGCGTGGTAAGGGTGAGCGGGGGGGCGAATGAGCAGTTCTTC	CSVVRVSGGANEQFF
TRBJ2-7	.	TRBV24-1	many	TGTGCCACCAGTGATTGGACAGCGACGGACCCCTACGAGCAGTACTTC	CATSDWTATDPYEQYF
TRBJ2-5	TRBD2	TRBV20-1	many	TGCAGTGCTAGAGAAAGCGGGAGAGGAGAGACCCAGTACTTC	CSARESGRGETQYF
TRBJ2-4	.	TRBV6-6	.	TGTGCCAGCAGTTACTCAGTCGGGGTCTTAGCGGATCTAGCCAAAAACATTCAGTACTTC	CASSYSVGVLADLAKNIQYF
TRBJ1-2	TRBD1	TRBV6-2/TRBV6-3	many	TGTGCCAGCAGCGACGAGACAGGGAAACTCTATGGCTACACCTTC	CASSDETGKLYGYTF
TRBJ2-4	.	TRBV12-3/TRBV12-4	.	TGTGCCAGCAGTCCCAGAGCCTTAGCCAAAAACATTCAGTACTTC	CASSPRALAKNIQYF
TRBJ2-2	.	TRBV29-1	.	TGCAGCACCTCGTCTCTGGTAGGCGGGGAGCTGTTTTTT	CSTSSLVGGELFF
TRBJ2-7	TRBD1	TRBV11-2	.	TGTGCCAGCAGCCTGGACAGGAAGGACGAGCAGTGCTTC	CASSLDRKDEQCF
TRBJ2-3	.	TRBV6-2/TRBV6-3	.	TGTGCCAGCAGTAATTTCGGGACTGTGACACTGATAACGCAGTATTTT	CASSNFGTVTLITQYF
TRBJ2-7	.	TRBV29-1	.	TGCAGCGTTGAAGTGTCCACCTACGGGCAGTACTTC	CSVEVSTYGQYF
TRBJ2-2	.	TRBV10-1	.	TGCGCCAGCAGCGAGGGAAACACCGGGGAGCTGTTTTTT	CASSEGNTGELFF
TRBJ1-5	.	TRBV12-3/TRBV12-4	many	TGTGCCAGCAGTGAGGACGGATCCGGCAATCAGCCCCAGCATTTT	CASSEDGSGNQPQHF
TRBJ2-5	TRBD2	TRBV11-3	.	TGTGCCGGCAGCCCGGGGGGGAGCCTTCTAGAGACCCAGTACTTC	CAGSPGGSLLETQYF
TRBJ2-7	.	TRBV4-3	many	TGCGCCAGCCGCTTTTGGTGGCAGGGCTCCTACGAGCAGTACTTC	CASRFWWQGSYEQYF